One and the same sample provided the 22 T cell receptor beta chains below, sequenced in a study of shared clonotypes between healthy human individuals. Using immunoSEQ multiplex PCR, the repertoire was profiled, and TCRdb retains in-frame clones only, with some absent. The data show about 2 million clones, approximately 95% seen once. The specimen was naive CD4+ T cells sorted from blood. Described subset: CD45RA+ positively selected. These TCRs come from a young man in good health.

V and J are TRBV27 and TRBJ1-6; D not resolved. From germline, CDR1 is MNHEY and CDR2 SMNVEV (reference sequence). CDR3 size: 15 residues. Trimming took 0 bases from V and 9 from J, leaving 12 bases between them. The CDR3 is CASSLSAVVGSPLHF. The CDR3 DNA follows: TGTGCCAGCAGTTTATCGGCGGTAGTAGGTTCACCCCTCCACTTT.

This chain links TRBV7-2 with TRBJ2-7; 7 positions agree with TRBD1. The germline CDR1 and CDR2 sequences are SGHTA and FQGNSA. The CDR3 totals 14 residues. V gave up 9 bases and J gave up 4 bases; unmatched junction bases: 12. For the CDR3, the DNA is TGTGCCAGTACACGAACCGGGACAGAGTACGAGCAGTACTTC. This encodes CASTRTGTEYEQYF.

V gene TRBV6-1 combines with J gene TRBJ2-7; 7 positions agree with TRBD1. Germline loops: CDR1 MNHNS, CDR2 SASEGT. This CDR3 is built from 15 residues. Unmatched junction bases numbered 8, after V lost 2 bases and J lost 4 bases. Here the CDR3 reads CASSEFGRGWYEQYF. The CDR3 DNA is TGTGCCAGCAGTGAATTTGGCAGGGGGTGGTACGAGCAGTACTTC.

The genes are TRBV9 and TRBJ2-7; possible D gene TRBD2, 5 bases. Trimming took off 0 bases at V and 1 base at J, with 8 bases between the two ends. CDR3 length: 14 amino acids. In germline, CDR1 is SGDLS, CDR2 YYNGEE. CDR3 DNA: TGTGCCAGCAGCGTAGGCGGACTTTCCTACGAGCAGTACTTC. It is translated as CASSVGGLSYEQYF.

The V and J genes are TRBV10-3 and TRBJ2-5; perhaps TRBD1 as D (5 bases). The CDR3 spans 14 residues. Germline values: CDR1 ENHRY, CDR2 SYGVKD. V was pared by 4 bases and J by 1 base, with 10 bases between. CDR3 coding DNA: TGTGCCATCAGTGCCACAGGAATCCAAGAGACCCAGTACTTC. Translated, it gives CAISATGIQETQYF.

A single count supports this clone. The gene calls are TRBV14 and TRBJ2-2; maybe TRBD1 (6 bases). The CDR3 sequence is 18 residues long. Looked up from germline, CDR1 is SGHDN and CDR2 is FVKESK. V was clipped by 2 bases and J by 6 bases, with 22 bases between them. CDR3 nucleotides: TGTGCCAGCAGCCAAACTCGGGACACCCTTAGGACACCCGGGGAGCTGTTTTTT. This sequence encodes CASSQTRDTLRTPGELFF. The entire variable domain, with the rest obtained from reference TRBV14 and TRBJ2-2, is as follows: EAGVTQFPSHSVIEKGQTVTLRCDPISGHDNLYWYRRVMGKEIKFLLHFVKESKQDESGMPNNRFLAERTGGTYSTLKVQPAELEDSGVYFCASSQTRDTLRTPGELFFGEGSRLTVL.

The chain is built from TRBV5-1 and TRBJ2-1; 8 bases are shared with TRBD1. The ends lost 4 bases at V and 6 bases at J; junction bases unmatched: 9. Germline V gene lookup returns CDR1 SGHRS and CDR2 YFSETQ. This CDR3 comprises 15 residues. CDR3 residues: CASSRMDRARNEQFF. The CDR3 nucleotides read TGCGCCAGCAGCCGGATGGACAGGGCTCGCAATGAGCAGTTCTTC.

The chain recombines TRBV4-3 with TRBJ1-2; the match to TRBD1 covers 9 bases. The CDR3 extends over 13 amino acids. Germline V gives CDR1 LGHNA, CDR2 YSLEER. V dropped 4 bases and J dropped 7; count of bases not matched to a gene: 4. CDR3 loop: CASSPGQGSGYTF. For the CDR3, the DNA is TGCGCCAGCAGCCCCGGACAGGGGTCTGGCTACACCTTC.

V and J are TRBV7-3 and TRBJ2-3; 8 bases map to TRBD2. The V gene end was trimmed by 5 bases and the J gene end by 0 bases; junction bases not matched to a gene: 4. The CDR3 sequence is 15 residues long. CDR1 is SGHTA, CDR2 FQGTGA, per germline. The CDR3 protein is CASSPRGGSTDTQYF. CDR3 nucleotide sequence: TGTGCCAGCAGCCCTCGGGGGGGAAGCACAGATACGCAGTATTTT. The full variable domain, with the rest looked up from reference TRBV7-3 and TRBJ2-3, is GAGVSQTPSNKVTEKGKYVELRCDPISGHTALYWYRQSLGQGPEFLIYFQGTGAADDSGLPNDRFFAVRPEGSVSTLKIQRTERGDSAVYLCASSPRGGSTDTQYFGPGTRLTVL.

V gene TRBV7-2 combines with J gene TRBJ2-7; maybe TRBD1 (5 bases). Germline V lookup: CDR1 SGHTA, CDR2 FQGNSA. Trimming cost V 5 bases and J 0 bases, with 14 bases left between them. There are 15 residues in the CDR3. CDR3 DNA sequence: TGTGCCAGCAGCCGTGGACATTCCCTCTCCTACGAGCAGTACTTC. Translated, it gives CASSRGHSLSYEQYF.

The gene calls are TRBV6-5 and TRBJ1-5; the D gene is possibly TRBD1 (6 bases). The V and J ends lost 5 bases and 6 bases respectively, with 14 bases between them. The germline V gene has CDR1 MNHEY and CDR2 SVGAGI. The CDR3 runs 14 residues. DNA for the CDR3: TGTGCCAGCAGTGAATACAGGGCGTCTCAGCCCCAGCATTTT. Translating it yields CASSEYRASQPQHF.

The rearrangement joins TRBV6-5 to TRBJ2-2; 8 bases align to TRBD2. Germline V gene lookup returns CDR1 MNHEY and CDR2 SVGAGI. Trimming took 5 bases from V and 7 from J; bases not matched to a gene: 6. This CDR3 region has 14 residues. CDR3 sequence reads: CASSALAGIGELFF. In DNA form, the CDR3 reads TGTGCCAGCAGTGCGCTAGCGGGCATCGGGGAGCTGTTTTTT.

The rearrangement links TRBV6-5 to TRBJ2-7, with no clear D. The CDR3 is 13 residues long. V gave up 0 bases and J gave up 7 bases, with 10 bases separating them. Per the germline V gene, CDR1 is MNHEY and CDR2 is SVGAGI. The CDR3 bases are TGTGCCAGCAGTTACTCCCGCTTTGGGGAGCAGTACTTC. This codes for CASSYSRFGEQYF.

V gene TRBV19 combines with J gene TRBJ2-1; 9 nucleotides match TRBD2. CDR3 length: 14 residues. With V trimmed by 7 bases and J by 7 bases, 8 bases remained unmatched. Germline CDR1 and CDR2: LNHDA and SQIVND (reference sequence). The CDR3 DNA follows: TGTGCCAGTATTGAGGCGGGAGGGCGAAATGAGCAGTTCTTC. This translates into CASIEAGGRNEQFF.

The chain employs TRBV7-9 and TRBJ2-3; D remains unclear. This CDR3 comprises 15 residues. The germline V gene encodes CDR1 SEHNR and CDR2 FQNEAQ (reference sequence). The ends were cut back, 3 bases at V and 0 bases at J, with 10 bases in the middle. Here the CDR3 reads CASSFDLDSTDTQYF. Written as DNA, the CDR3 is TGTGCCAGCAGCTTCGACTTAGATAGCACAGATACGCAGTATTTT.

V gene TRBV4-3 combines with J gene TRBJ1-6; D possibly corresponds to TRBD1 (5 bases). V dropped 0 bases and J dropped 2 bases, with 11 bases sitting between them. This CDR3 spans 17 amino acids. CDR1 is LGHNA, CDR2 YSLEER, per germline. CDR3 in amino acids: CASSQERAGTYNSPLHF. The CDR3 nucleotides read TGCGCCAGCAGCCAAGAGAGGGCAGGGACCTATAATTCACCCCTCCACTTT.

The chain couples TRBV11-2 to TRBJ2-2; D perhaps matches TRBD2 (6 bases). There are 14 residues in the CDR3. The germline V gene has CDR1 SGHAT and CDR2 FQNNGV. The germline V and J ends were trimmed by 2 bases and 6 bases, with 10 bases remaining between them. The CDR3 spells CASSLLRESGELFF. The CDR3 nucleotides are TGTGCCAGCAGCTTACTTCGGGAGTCCGGGGAGCTGTTTTTT.

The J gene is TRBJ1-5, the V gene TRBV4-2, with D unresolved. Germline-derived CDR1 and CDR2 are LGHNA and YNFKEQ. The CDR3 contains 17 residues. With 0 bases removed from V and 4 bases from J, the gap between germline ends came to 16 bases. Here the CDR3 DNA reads TGTGCCAGCAGCCAAGATCAGGCAGGAAACCGTAATCAGCCCCAGCATTTT. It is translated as CASSQDQAGNRNQPQHF.

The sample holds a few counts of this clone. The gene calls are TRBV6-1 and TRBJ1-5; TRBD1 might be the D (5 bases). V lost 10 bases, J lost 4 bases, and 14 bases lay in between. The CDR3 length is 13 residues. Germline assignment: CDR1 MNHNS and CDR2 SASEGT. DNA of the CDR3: TGTGCCACCACCGGGAGGGGAAATCAGCCCCAGCATTTT. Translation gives CATTGRGNQPQHF.

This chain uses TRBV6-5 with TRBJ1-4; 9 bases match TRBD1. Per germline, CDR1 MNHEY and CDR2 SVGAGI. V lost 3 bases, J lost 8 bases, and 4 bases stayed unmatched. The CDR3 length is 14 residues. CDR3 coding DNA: TGTGCCAGCAGTTATCGTGGGACAGGGGAAAAACTGTTTTTT. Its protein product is CASSYRGTGEKLFF.

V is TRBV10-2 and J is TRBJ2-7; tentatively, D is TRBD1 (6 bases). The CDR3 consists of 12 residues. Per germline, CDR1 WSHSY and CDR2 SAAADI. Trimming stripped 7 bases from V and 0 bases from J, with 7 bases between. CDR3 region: CASKQGSYEQYF. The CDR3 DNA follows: TGCGCCAGCAAACAGGGCTCCTACGAGCAGTACTTC.

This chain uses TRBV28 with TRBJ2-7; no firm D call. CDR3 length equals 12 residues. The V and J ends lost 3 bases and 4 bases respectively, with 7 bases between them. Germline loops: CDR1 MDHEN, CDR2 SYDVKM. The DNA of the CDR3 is TGTGCCAGCAGTTTTCCCCAGTACGAGCAGTACTTC. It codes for CASSFPQYEQYF. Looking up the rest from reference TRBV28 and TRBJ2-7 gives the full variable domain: DVKVTQSSRYLVKRTGEKVFLECVQDMDHENMFWYRQDPGLGLRLIYFSYDVKMKEKGDIPEGYSVSREKKERFSLILESASTNQTSMYLCASSFPQYEQYFGPGTRLTVT.